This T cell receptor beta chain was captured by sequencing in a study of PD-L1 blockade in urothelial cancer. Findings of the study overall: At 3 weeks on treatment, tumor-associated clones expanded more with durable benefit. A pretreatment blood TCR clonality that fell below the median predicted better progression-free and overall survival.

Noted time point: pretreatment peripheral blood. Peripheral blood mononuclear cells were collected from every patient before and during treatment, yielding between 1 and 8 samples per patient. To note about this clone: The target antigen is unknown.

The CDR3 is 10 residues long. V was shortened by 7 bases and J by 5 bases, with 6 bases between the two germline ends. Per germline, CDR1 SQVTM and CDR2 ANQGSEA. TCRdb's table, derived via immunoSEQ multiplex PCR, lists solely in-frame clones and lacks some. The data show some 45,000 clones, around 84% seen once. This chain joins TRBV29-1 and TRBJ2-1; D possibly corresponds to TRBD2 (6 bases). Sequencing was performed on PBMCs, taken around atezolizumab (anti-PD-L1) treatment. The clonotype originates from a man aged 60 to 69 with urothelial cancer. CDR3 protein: CSGGDNEQFF. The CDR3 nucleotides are TGCAGCGGGGGGGACAATGAGCAGTTCTTC.